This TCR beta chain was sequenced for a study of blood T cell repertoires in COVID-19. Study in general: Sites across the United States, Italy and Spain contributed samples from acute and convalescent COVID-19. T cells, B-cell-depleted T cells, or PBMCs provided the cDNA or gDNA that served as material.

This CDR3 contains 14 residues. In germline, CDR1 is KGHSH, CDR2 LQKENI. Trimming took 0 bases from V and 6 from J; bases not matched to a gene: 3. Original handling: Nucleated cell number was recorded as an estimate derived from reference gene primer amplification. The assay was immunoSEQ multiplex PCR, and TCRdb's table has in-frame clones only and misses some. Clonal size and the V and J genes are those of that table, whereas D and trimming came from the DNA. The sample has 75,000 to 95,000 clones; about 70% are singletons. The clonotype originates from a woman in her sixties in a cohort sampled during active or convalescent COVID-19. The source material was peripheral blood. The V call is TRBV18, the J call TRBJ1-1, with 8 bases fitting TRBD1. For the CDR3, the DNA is TGTGCCAGCTCACCACCGAACAGGGGGTCTGAAGCTTTCTTT. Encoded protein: CASSPPNRGSEAFF. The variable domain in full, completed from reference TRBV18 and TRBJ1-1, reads NAGVMQNPRHLVRRRGQEARLRCSPMKGHSHVYWYRQLPEEGLKFMVYLQKENIIDESGMPKERFSAEFPKEGPSILRIQQVVRGDSAAYFCASSPPNRGSEAFFGQGTRLTVV.